This TCR beta chain stems from a study of shared clonotypes between healthy human individuals. The CDR3 sequence is 15 residues long. Trimming pared 0 bases from V and 0 bases from J, leaving 9 bases between. Germline lookup yields CDR1 LNHDA and CDR2 SQIVND (reference sequence). Assay: immunoSEQ multiplex PCR; the TCRdb copy retains only in-frame clones and omits some. The repertoire holds 2 million to 2.5 million clones, with roughly 94% as singletons. This rearrangement joins TRBV19 to TRBJ2-7; tentatively, D is TRBD1 (5 bases). The clonotype originates from a man younger than 35 in good health. Sequencing was performed on naive CD4+ T cells sorted from blood. The sample's subset: CD45RA+ positively selected. CDR3: CASSIEAGISYEQYF. Here the CDR3 DNA reads TGTGCCAGTAGTATAGAGGCAGGGATCTCCTACGAGCAGTACTTC.